This TCR beta chain was documented in a study of shared clonotypes between healthy human individuals. About the research overall: The study used three CD4 naive, three CD4 memory, two CD8 naive and one CD8 memory plate per donor. General study findings and limits: In contrast to clonotypes shared by all four donors, non-shared clonotypes had lower generation probabilities. Rarefaction gave evidence that sorted-subset sequencing remained incomplete despite large depth. The naive CD4 repertoires of a few donors were compared, and around 4.9% of clonotypes were shared.

Trimming took 4 bases from V and 6 from J, leaving 19 bases between them. The CDR3 loop spans 16 amino acids. From germline, CDR1 is MGHRA and CDR2 YSYEKL. Notes on this clone: What it binds is not known.

The protocol was immunoSEQ multiplex PCR, while the TCRdb copy is restricted to in-frame clones and leaves out a portion. The sample records roughly 2.6 million clones, more than 90% being singletons. The sample was naive CD4+ T cells sorted from blood. Subset in this sample: CD45RA+ positively selected. J is TRBJ1-5 and V is TRBV4-1, with a weak D call TRBD1 (5 bases). This TCR came from a man younger than 35 in good health. CDR3 nucleotides: TGCGCCAGCAGCCCAGGAGGGGCGGTAGTGGGTCAGCCCCAGCATTTT. As protein: CASSPGGAVVGQPQHF.